These 13 T cell receptor beta chains share one sample of origin, sequenced in a study of CD8 T cells in ankylosing spondylitis. Overall study results and limits: Seemingly distinctive of ankylosing spondylitis blood was a TCR beta motif formed by eight highly homologous variants.

These receptors are not linked to any known antigen. Each CDR3 protein gets one entry after TCRdb re-called the 5' RACE reads with MiXCR. The sample lists roughly 670,000 distinct CDR3 sequences; around a fifth were seen once. Sequenced material: blood, either unsorted or a sorted T cell fraction (not recorded which). All receptors derive from a male donor with ankylosing spondylitis.

This clonotype has a handful of counts. The V gene is TRBV6-2 or TRBV6-3, the J gene TRBJ2-5, with 7 bases that match TRBD2. The ends lost 6 bases at V and 3 bases at J; junction bases unmatched: 19. The CDR3 has 18 amino acids. Germline V CDR1 and CDR2: MNHEY, SVGEGT. The CDR3 DNA reads TGTGCCAGCAGCTCCCCCCGAGGCAGCGGGGAGAGGAAAGAGACCCAGTACTTC. It translates to CASSSPRGSGERKETQYF.

This clonotype was picked up a small number of times. This chain joins TRBV5-6 and TRBJ2-7; D is unresolved. The V end lost 0 bases, the J end lost 3 bases, and 10 bases lay between the germline ends. This CDR3 is 14 amino acids long. Germline loops: CDR1 SGHDT, CDR2 YYEEEE. The CDR3 protein is CASSLALADYEQYF. The CDR3 region has the DNA TGTGCCAGCAGCTTGGCATTAGCAGACTACGAGCAGTACTTC. Full variable domain (outside the CDR3, taken from reference TRBV5-6 and TRBJ2-7): DAGVTQSPTHLIKTRGQQVTLRCSPKSGHDTVSWYQQALGQGPQFIFQYYEEEERQRGNFPDRFSGHQFPNYSSELNVNALLLGDSALYLCASSLALADYEQYFGPGTRLTVT.

The chain recombines TRBV12-3 or TRBV12-4 with TRBJ2-7; D gene unclear. The CDR3 is 13 amino acids. V was trimmed by 2 bases and J by 3 bases, leaving 8 bases between them. The CDR3 DNA reads TGTGCCAGCAGTTTATTGTCCGACTACGAGCAGTACTTC. Its translation: CASSLLSDYEQYF.

V is TRBV11-3 and J is TRBJ1-4; the D gene is possibly TRBD1 (6 bases). The CDR3 is made up of 14 amino acids. V lost 5 bases to trimming and J lost 10 bases, with 17 bases between them. The germline CDR1 and CDR2 sequences are SGHNT and YENEEA. The CDR3: CASSPTAGAVKLFF. CDR3 DNA: TGTGCCAGCAGCCCCACGGCAGGGGCGGTAAAACTGTTTTTT.

This clonotype was seen a few times. The chain is built from TRBV3-1 and TRBJ1-1; D is undetermined. This CDR3 spans 16 amino acids. Trimming removed 0 bases at V and 1 base at J, with 12 bases between. Germline V gene data show CDR1 as LGHDT and CDR2 as YNNKEL (reference sequence). CDR3: CASSQDLLTPNTEAFF. In DNA form, the CDR3 reads TGTGCCAGCAGCCAAGATCTGCTTACCCCGAACACTGAAGCTTTCTTT.

This clonotype was counted between two and nine times. J is TRBJ2-1 and V is TRBV24-1; D unresolved. Germline CDR1 reads KGHDR; CDR2 reads SFDVKD. The CDR3 covers 15 residues. V was pared by 0 bases and J by 2 bases, with 7 bases between. The CDR3 here is CATSDLPGTYNEQFF. The CDR3 bases are TGTGCCACCAGTGATTTGCCCGGTACCTACAATGAGCAGTTCTTC.

In its sample, this clonotype was seen a few times. The rearrangement links TRBV29-1 to TRBJ1-2; TRBD1 agrees at 7 bases. Germline assignment: CDR1 SQVTM and CDR2 ANQGSEA. V dropped 2 bases and J dropped 10; count of bases not matched to a gene: 7. The CDR3 covers 12 residues. The CDR3 spells CSVETGEGSYTF. For the CDR3, the DNA is TGCAGCGTTGAAACAGGGGAAGGTTCCTACACCTTC.

Here the CDR3 reads CAISGGAADTQYF. The CDR3 DNA reads as TGTGCCATCAGCGGGGGAGCCGCAGATACGCAGTATTTT. This chain uses TRBV10-3 with TRBJ2-3, with a possible D match to TRBD2 (6 bases). CDR3 length: 13 amino acids. Germline assignment: CDR1 ENHRY and CDR2 SYGVKD. Trimming took off 6 bases at V and 4 bases at J, with 11 bases between the two ends.

The rearrangement joins TRBV20-1 to TRBJ2-3; D not resolved. V lost 6 bases to trimming and J lost 2 bases, with 3 bases between them. The CDR3 is made up of 10 amino acids. Germline V gene lookup returns CDR1 DFQATT and CDR2 SNEGSKA (reference sequence). The CDR3 DNA reads as TGCAGTGCAATCACAGATACGCAGTATTTT. Protein: CSAITDTQYF.

This chain links TRBV10-3 with TRBJ2-5, with TRBD2 identical over 12 bases. The CDR3 length is 16 residues. Per the germline V gene, CDR1 is ENHRY and CDR2 is SYGVKD. With V trimmed by 3 bases and J by 2 bases, 4 bases remained unmatched. The CDR3 DNA reads as TGTGCCATCAGTGAACAGACTAGCGGGAGTCAAGAGACCCAGTACTTC. Translated, it gives CAISEQTSGSQETQYF.

This clonotype was counted only a few times. V and J are TRBV28 and TRBJ2-3, with a weak D call TRBD2 (6 bases). Between the trimmed V and J ends, which lost 4 bases and 1 base, there was a span of 15 bases. Germline-derived CDR1 and CDR2 are MDHEN and SYDVKM. The CDR3 is made up of 16 amino acids. This chain's CDR3 is CASSSQRPGGTDTQYF. The CDR3 nucleotides read TGTGCCAGCAGTTCCCAGCGTCCGGGGGGCACAGATACGCAGTATTTT.

The chain has TRBV29-1 and TRBJ2-5, with a possible D match to TRBD1 (6 bases). Trimming took 8 bases from V and 9 from J, leaving 25 bases between them. The germline V gene encodes CDR1 SQVTM and CDR2 ANQGSEA. This CDR3 spans 14 amino acids. CDR3 amino acids: CSIQTTGREVAQYF. CDR3 nucleotide sequence: TGCAGCATACAAACCACAGGGAGAGAAGTAGCCCAGTACTTC.

The chain is built from TRBV15 and TRBJ2-1; possibly TRBD2 for D (6 bases). CDR3 length: 17 amino acids. V was pared by 0 bases and J by 6 bases, with 18 bases between. CDR1 and CDR2 (germline): LNHNV, YYDKDF (reference sequence). The CDR3 is CATSRDYTASERNEQFF. DNA of the CDR3: TGTGCCACCAGCAGAGATTATACGGCTAGCGAACGCAATGAGCAGTTCTTC.